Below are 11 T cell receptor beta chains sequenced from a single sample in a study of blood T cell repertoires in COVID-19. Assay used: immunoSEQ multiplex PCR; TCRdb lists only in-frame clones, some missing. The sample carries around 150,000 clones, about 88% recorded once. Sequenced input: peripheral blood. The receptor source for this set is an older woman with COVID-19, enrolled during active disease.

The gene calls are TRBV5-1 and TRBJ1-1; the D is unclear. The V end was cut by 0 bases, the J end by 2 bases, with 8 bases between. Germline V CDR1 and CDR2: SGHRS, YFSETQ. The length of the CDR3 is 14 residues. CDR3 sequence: CASSLDSLNTEAFF. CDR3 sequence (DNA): TGCGCCAGCAGCTTGGACAGCCTTAACACTGAAGCTTTCTTT.

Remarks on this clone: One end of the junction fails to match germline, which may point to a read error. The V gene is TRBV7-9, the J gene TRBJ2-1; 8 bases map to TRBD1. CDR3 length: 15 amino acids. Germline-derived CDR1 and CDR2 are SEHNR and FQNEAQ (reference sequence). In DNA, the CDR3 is TGTGCCAGCAGGTTAGGTGGGACAGGCGACAATGAGCAGTTCTTC. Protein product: CASRLGGTGDNEQFF.

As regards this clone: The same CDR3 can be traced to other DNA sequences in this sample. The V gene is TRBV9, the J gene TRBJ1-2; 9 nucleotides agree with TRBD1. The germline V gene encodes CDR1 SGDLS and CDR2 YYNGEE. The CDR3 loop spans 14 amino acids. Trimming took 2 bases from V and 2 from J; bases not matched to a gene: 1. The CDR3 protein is CASSVGTGNYGYTF. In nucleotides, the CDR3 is TGTGCCAGCAGCGTTGGGACAGGGAACTATGGCTACACCTTC.

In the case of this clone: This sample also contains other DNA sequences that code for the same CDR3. DNA of the CDR3: TGTGCCAGTAGGGACAGGGATTTTAACTATGGCTACACCTTC. Translating gives CASRDRDFNYGYTF. The chain is built from TRBV19 and TRBJ1-2, with 8 bases identical to TRBD1. Germline values: CDR1 LNHDA, CDR2 SQIVND (reference sequence). With 6 bases clipped from V and 1 base from J, the junction kept 4 bases outside the gene matches. This CDR3 is built from 14 residues.

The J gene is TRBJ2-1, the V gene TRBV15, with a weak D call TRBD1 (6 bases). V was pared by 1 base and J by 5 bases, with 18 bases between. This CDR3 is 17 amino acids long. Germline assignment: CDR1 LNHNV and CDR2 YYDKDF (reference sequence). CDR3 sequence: CATSRAGQRPVNNEQFF. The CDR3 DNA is TGTGCCACCAGCAGAGCCGGACAGCGACCGGTTAACAATGAGCAGTTCTTC.

This chain's CDR3 is CASGHTGTEAFF. Written as DNA, the CDR3 is TGTGCCAGCGGCCATACAGGGACTGAAGCTTTCTTT. The chain combines TRBV6-6 with TRBJ1-1, with TRBD1 as a possible D gene (6 bases). The V end lost 8 bases, the J end lost 5 bases, and 12 bases lay between the germline ends. CDR1 and CDR2 from the germline V gene are MNHNY and SVGAGI (reference sequence). CDR3 size: 12 residues.

The CDR3 protein is CASEGGVRGYTF. In nucleotides, the CDR3 is TGCGCCAGCGAAGGGGGCGTGAGAGGCTACACCTTC. The chain recombines TRBV10-2 with TRBJ1-2; 7 bases are shared with TRBD1. The CDR3 length is 12 residues. V lost 8 bases and J lost 8; bases outside the gene matches: 8. Germline values: CDR1 WSHSY, CDR2 SAAADI.

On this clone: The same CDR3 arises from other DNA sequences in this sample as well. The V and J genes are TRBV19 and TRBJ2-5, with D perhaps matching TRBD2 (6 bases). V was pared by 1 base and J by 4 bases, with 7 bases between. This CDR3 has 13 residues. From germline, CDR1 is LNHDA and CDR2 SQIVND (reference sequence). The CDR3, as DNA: TGTGCCAGTAGTATAGCGGGAGTAGAGACCCAGTACTTC. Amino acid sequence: CASSIAGVETQYF.

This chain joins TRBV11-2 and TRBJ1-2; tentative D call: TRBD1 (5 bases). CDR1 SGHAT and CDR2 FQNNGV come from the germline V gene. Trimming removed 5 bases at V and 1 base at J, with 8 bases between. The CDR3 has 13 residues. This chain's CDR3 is CASSLGGNYGYTF. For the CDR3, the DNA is TGTGCCAGCAGCCTGGGGGGTAACTATGGCTACACCTTC.

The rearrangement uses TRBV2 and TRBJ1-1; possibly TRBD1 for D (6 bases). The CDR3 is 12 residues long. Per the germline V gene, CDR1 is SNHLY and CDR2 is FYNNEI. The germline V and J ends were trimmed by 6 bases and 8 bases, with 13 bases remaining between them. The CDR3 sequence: CASRTNRAEAFF. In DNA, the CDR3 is TGTGCCAGCAGGACTAACAGGGCCGAAGCTTTCTTT. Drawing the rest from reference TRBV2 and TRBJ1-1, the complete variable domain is EPEVTQTPSHQVTQMGQEVILRCVPISNHLYFYWYRQILGQKVEFLVSFYNNEISEKSEIFDDQFSVERPDGSNFTLKIRSTKLEDSAMYFCASRTNRAEAFFGQGTRLTVV.

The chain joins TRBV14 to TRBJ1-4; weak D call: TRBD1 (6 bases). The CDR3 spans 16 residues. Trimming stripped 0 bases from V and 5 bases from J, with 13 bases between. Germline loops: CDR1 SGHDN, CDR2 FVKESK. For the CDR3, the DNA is TGTGCCAGCAGCCAAGATAAGACCAGGGGAAATGAAAAACTGTTTTTT. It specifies CASSQDKTRGNEKLFF.